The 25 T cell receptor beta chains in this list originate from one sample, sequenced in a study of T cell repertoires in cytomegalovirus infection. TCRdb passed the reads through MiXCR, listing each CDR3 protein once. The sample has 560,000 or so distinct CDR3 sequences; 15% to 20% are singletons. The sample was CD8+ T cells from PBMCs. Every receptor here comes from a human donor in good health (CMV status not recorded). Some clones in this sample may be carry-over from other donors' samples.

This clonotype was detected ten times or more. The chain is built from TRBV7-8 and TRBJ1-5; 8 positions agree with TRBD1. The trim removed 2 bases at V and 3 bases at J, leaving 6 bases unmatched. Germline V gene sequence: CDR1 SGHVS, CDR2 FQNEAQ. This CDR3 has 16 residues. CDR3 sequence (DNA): TGTGCCAGCAGCTTATCGGACAGGGTGGTCAATCAGCCCCAGCATTTT. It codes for CASSLSDRVVNQPQHF.

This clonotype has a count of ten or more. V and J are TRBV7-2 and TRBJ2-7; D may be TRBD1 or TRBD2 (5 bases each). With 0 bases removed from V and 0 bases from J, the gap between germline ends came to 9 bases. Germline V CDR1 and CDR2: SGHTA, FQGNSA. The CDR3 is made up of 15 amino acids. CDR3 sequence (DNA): TGTGCCAGCAGCTTAGCCGGGGCCCCCTCCTACGAGCAGTACTTC. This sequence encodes CASSLAGAPSYEQYF. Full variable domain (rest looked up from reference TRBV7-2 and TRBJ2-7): GAGVSQSPSNKVTEKGKDVELRCDPISGHTALYWYRQSLGQGLEFLIYFQGNSAPDKSGLPSDRFSAERTGGSVSTLTIQRTQQEDSAVYLCASSLAGAPSYEQYFGPGTRLTVT.

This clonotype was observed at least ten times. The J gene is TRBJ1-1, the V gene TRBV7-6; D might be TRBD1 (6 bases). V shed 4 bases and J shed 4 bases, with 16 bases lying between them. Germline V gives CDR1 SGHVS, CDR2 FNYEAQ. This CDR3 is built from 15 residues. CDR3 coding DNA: TGTGCCAGCAGCTCCAAACAGGGTTTGACCACTGAAGCTTTCTTT. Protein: CASSSKQGLTTEAFF.

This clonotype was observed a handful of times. The CDR3 protein is CATKFEGLEQYF. The CDR3 bases are TGTGCCACCAAATTTGAGGGTCTCGAGCAGTACTTC. The genes are TRBV28 and TRBJ2-7; TRBD2 is a possible D gene (5 bases). The CDR3 loop spans 12 amino acids. The V end was cut by 10 bases, the J end by 6 bases, with 16 bases between. CDR1 and CDR2 (germline): MDHEN, SYDVKM.

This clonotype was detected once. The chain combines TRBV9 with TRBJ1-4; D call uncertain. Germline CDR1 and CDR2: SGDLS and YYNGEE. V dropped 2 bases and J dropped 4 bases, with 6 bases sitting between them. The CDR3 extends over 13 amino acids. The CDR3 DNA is TGTGCCAGCAGCGTTGAGGGTAATGAAAAACTGTTTTTT. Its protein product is CASSVEGNEKLFF.

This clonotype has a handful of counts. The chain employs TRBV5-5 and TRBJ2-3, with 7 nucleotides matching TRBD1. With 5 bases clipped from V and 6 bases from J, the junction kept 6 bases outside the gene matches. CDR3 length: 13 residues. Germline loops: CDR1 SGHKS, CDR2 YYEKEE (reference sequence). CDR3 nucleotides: TGTGCCAGCAGGGCCGACAGGGCTGATACGCAGTATTTT. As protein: CASRADRADTQYF.

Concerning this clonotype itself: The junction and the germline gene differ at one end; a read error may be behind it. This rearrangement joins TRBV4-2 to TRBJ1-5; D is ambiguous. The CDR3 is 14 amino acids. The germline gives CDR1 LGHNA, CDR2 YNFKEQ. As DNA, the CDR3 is TGTGCCAGCAACCAAGAGTGGATTGGTCAGCCCCAGCATTTT. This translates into CASNQEWIGQPQHF.

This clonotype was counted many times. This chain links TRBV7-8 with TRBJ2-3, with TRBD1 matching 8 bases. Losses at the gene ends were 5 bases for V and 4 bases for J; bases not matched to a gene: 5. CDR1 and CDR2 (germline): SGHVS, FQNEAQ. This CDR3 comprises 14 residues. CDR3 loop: CASSAAGGADTQYF. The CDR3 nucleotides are TGTGCCAGCAGCGCGGCAGGGGGCGCAGATACGCAGTATTTT. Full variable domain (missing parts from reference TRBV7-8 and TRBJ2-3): GAGVSQSPRYKVAKRGQDVALRCDPISGHVSLFWYQQALGQGPEFLTYFQNEAQLDKSGLPSDRFFAERPEGSVSTLKIQRTQQEDSAVYLCASSAAGGADTQYFGPGTRLTVL.

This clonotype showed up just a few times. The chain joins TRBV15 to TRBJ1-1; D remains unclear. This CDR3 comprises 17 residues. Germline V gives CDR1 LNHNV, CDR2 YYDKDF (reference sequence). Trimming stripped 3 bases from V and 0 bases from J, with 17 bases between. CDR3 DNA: TGTGCCACCAGCAGCAGCCTTAAGGTAGTCTTGAACACTGAAGCTTTCTTT. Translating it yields CATSSSLKVVLNTEAFF.

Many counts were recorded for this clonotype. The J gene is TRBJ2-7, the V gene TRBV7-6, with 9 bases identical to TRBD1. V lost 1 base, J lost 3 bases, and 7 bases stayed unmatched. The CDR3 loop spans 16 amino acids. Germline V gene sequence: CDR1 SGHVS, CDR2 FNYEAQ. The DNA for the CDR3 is TGTGCCAGCAGCTTAGGGGACAGGGAAAAACACTACGAGCAGTACTTC. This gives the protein CASSLGDREKHYEQYF.

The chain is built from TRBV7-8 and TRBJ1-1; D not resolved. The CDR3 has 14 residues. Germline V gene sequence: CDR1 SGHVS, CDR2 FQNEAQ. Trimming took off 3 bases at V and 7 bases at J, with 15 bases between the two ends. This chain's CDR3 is CASSFRSRWIEAFF. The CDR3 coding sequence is TGTGCCAGCAGCTTCCGATCCAGGTGGATTGAAGCTTTCTTT.

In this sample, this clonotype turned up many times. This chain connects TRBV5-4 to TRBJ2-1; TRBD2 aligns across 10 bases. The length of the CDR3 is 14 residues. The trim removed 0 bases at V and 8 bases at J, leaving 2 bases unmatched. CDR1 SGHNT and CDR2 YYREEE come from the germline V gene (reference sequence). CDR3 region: CASSLASGSYEQFF. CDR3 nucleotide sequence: TGTGCCAGCAGCTTGGCTAGCGGGAGCTATGAGCAGTTCTTC. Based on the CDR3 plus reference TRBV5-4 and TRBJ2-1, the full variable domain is ETGVTQSPTHLIKTRGQQVTLRCSSQSGHNTVSWYQQALGQGPQFIFQYYREEENGRGNFPPRFSGLQFPNYSSELNVNALELDDSALYLCASSLASGSYEQFFGPGTRLTVL.

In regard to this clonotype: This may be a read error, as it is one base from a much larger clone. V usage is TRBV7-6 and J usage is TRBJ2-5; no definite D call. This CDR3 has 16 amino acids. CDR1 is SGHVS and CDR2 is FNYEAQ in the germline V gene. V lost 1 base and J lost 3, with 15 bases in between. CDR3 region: CASSLVGHIPKETQYF. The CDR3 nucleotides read TGTGCCAGCAGCTTAGTGGGCCACATACCTAAAGAGACCCAGTACTTC.

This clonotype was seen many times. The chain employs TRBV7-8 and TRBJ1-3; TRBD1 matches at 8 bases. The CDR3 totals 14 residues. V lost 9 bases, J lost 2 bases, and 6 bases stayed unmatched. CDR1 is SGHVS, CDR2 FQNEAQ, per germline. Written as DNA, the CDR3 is TGTGCCAGTCGGCAGGGGGCTGCTGGAAACACCATATATTTT. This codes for CASRQGAAGNTIYF.

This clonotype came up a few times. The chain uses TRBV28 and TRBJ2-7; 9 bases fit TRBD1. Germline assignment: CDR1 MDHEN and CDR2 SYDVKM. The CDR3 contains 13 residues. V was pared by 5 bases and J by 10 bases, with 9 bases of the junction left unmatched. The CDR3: CASSLPGQGTQYF. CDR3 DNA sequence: TGTGCCAGCAGTCTTCCCGGACAGGGGACACAGTACTTC.

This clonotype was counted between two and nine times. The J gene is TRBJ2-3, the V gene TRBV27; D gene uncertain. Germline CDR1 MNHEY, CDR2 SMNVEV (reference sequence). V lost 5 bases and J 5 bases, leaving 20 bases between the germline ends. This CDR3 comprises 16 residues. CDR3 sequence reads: CASSTILERPRDTQYF. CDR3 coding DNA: TGTGCCAGCAGTACCATTCTAGAGCGTCCGAGAGATACGCAGTATTTT.

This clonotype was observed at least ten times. This chain's CDR3 is CASRPRTVTNYGYTF. The CDR3 bases are TGTGCCAGCAGACCTCGGACAGTTACTAACTATGGCTACACCTTC. This chain joins TRBV7-2 and TRBJ1-2, with a possible D match to TRBD1 (6 bases). The V end lost 6 bases, the J end lost 0 bases, and 14 bases lay between the germline ends. The V gene's germline CDR1 is SGHTA and CDR2 FQGNSA. The CDR3 has 15 residues.

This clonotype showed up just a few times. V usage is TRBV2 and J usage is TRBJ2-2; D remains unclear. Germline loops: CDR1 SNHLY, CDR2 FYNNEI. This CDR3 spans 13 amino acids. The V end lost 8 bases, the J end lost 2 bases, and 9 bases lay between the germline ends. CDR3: CASVVPNTGELFF. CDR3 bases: TGTGCCAGCGTGGTCCCCAACACCGGGGAGCTGTTTTTT.

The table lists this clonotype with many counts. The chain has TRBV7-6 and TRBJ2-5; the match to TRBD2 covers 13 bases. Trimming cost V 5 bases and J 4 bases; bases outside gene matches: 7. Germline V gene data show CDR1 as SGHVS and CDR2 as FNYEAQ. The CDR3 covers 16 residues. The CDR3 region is CASSKRLAGGRETQYF. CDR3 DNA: TGTGCCAGCAGCAAACGACTAGCGGGGGGAAGAGAGACCCAGTACTTC.

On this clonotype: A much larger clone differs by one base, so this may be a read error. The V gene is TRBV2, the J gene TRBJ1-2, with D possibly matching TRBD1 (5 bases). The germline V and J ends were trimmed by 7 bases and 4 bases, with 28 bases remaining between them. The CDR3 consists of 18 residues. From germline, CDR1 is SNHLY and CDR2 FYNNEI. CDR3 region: CASNGAGKEGERGYGYTF. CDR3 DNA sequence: TGTGCCAGCAATGGGGCTGGGAAGGAAGGGGAAAGGGGCTATGGCTACACCTTC.

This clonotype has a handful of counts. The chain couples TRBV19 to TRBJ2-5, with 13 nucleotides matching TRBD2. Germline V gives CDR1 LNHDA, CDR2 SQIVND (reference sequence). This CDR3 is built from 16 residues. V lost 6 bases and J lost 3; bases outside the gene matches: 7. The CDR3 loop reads CASRPTSGRLKETQYF. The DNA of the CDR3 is TGTGCCAGTAGGCCGACTAGCGGGAGGCTTAAAGAGACCCAGTACTTC.

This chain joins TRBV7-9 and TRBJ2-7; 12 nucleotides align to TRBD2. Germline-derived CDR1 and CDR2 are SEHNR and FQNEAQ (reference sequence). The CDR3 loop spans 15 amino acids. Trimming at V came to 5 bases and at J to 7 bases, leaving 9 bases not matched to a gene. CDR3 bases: TGTGCCAGCAGCACTAGCGGGGGGCCCATAGTAGAGCAGTACTTC. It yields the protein CASSTSGGPIVEQYF.

The CDR3 loop reads CASRDRVTGELFF. The CDR3 coding sequence is TGTGCCAGCAGAGACAGGGTGACCGGGGAGCTGTTTTTT. The chain links TRBV6-4 to TRBJ2-2, with 7 bases lining up with TRBD1. V was pared by 6 bases and J by 5 bases, with 3 bases of the junction left unmatched. Per germline, CDR1 MRHNA and CDR2 SNTAGT. This CDR3 region has 13 residues.

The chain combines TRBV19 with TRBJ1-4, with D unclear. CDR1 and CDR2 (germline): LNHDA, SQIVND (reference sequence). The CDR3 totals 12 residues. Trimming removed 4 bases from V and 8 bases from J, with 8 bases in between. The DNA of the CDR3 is TGTGCCAGTAGTACAGGAGACGAAAAACTGTTTTTT. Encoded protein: CASSTGDEKLFF.

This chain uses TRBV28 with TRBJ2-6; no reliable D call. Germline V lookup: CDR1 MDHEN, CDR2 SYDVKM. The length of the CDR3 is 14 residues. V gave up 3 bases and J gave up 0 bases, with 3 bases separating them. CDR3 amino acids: CASSFSSGANVLTF. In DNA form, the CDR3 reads TGTGCCAGCAGTTTTAGCTCTGGGGCCAACGTCCTGACTTTC.